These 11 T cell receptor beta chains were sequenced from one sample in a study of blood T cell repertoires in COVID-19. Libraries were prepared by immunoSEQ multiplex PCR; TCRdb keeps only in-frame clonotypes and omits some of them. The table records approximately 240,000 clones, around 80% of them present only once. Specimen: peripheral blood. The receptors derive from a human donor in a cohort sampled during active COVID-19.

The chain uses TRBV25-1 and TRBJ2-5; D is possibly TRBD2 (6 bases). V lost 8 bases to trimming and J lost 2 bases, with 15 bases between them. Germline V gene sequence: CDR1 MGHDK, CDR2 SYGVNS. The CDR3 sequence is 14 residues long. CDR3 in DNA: TGTGCCAGCCAGGCAGCGGCGGGACAAGAGACCCAGTACTTC. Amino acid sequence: CASQAAAGQETQYF. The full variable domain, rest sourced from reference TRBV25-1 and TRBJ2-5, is EADIYQTPRYLVIGTGKKITLECSQTMGHDKMYWYQQDPGMELHLIHYSYGVNSTEKGDLSSESTVSRIRTEHFPLTLESARPSHTSQYLCASQAAAGQETQYFGPGTRLLVL.

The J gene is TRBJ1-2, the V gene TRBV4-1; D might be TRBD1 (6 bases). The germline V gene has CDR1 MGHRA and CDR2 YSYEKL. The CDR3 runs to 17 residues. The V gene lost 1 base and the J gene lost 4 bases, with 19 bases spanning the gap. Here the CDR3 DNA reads TGCGCCAGCAGCCAAGTTTTGAAACAGGGAAGGACCTATGGCTACACCTTC. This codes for CASSQVLKQGRTYGYTF.

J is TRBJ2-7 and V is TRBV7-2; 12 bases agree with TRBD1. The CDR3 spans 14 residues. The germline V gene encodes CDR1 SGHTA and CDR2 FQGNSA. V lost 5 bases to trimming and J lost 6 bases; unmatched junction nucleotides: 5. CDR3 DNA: TGTGCCAGCAGCCGGGACAGGGGGCTAGGCGAGCAGTACTTC. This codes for CASSRDRGLGEQYF.

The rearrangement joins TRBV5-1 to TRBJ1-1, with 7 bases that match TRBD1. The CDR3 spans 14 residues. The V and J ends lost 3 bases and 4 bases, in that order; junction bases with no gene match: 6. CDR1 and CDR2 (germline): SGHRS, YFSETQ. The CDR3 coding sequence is TGCGCCAGCAGCTCCGGACAGGATGGCACTGAAGCTTTCTTT. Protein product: CASSSGQDGTEAFF.

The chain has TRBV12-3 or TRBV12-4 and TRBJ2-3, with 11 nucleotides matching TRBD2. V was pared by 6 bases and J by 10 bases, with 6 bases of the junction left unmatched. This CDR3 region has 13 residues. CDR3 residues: CASSPPGLAAQYF. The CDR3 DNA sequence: TGTGCCAGCAGCCCCCCGGGACTAGCGGCGCAGTATTTT.

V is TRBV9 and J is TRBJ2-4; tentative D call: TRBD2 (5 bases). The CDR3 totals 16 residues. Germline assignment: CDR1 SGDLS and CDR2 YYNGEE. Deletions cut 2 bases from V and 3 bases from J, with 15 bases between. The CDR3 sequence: CASSVEGDVVKNIQYF. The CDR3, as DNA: TGTGCCAGCAGCGTTGAGGGTGATGTCGTCAAAAACATTCAGTACTTC.

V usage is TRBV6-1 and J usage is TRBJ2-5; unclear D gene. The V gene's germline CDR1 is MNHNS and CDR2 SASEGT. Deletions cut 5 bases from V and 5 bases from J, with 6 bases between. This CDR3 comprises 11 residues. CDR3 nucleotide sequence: TGTGCCAGCAGTTGGAGTGAGACCCAGTACTTC. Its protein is CASSWSETQYF.

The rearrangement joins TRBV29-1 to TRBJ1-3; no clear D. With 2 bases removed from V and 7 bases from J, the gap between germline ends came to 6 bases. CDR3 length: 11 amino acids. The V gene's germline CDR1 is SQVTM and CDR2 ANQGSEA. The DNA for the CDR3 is TGCAGCGTTGAATTGGGCAACACCATATATTTT. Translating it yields CSVELGNTIYF.

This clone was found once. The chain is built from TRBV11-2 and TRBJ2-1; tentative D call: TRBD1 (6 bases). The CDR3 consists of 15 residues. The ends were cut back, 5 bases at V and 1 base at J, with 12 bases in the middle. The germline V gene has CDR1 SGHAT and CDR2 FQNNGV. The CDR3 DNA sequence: TGTGCCAGCAGCGGAACCAGGGGTTCCTACAATGAGCAGTTCTTC. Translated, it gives CASSGTRGSYNEQFF.

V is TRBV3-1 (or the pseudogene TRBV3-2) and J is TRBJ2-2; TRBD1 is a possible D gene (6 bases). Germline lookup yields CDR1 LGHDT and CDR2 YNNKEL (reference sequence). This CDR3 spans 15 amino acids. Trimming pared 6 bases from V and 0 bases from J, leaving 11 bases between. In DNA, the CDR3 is TGTGCCAGCAGGCGCAGGGGTACGAACACCGGGGAGCTGTTTTTT. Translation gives CASRRRGTNTGELFF.

CDR3 amino acids: CASSFAGANSPLHF. In DNA, the CDR3 is TGTGCCAGCAGTTTCGCAGGGGCTAATTCACCCCTCCACTTT. The chain employs TRBV27 and TRBJ1-6, with D possibly matching TRBD1 (6 bases). Germline V gene lookup returns CDR1 MNHEY and CDR2 SMNVEV (reference sequence). The CDR3 totals 14 residues. Trimming removed 3 bases at V and 6 bases at J, with 9 bases between.